This TCR beta chain was identified in a study of chemoradiotherapy in HPV16-positive cancers. Study at large: Candidate HPV-specific clones and shared TCR motifs came from a couple of HPV16-positive patients.

Data came from immunoSEQ multiplex PCR; TCRdb stores just in-frame clones and leaves some out. The data show approximately 5,400 clones, with around 85% seen just once and 9.7% held by the top ten. The table lists this clone with a few counts. Repeated repertoire sampling spanned the course of chemoradiotherapy. This TCR was recovered from a human donor with HPV-associated anogenital cancer. The sample was tumor tissue, taken from a patient who underwent chemoradiotherapy.

The CDR3 region has the DNA TGTGCCAGTCAGCCCACATCCCCGGGGACTGAAGCTTTCTTT. This codes for CASQPTSPGTEAFF. The chain employs TRBV27 and TRBJ1-1; D unresolved. This CDR3 is built from 14 residues. Per germline, CDR1 MNHEY and CDR2 SMNVEV (reference sequence). V shed 9 bases and J shed 5 bases, with 19 bases lying between them.